The T cell receptor beta chain described here comes from a study of T cell responses to AZD1222 COVID-19 vaccine (dated by TCRdb to the early 2020s). Regarding the research as a whole: AZD1222 recipients with second doses at about 4 weeks or about 12 weeks were pooled, because spike-specific TCR depth and breadth did not differ between schedules. Trial participants were enrolled by age into 18-55, 56-69 and 70-plus year subgroups, with approximately 160, 26 and 62 TCR-sequenced participants respectively. TCR sequencing was performed for 230 to 250 trial participants, of whom some 200 were given two doses of AZD1222 and around 25 were given two doses of MenACWY control vaccine. Summary of the overall study and its limitations: Because no day 14 peak-response samples were available, repertoires were characterized only after the peak T cell response. Participants were mostly white British, with more females than males. The authors suggested clonal diversity may have been underestimated. Reportedly, close to half of the unique spike-specific TCRs recognized epitopes lying outside the regions that are mutated in the B.1.351 and B.1.1.7 variants. Vaccine-associated CD4 TCRs spanned the whole spike protein, with dominant responses in regions 160-218 and 743-854. A significant rise in spike-specific TCR breadth and depth was observed after two AZD1222 doses relative to day 0 and relative to MenACWY recipients. The 56-69-year group was small, and its depth increase did not reach significance, likely because of low power. Conclusions about previously exposed vaccinees were limited because only six AZD1222 recipients were SARS-CoV-2 seropositive at baseline.

What this sample's time point label stands for: baseline before first vaccination. Vaccinee samples came from UK trials COV001 and COV002, including a single-blind randomized controlled phase 2/3 trial of AZD1222 (ChAdOx1 nCoV-19) in healthy adults. For TCRbeta chain sequencing, PBMC samples were collected from trial participants at day 0 and at day 28 after the second dose. As for this clone: The antigen it recognizes is unknown. No per-base quality is available; no much larger clone lies one base away.

The CDR3 regions of human TCRbeta chains were subjected to immunosequencing. The authors' analysis ran thus. Repertoire TCRs were matched against a reference library of SARS-CoV-2-specific TCRs generated with the MIRA antigen-specificity platform. Breadth meant the fraction of unique TCRs that were SARS-CoV-2-associated, whereas depth meant the fraction of total T cells that were SARS-CoV-2-associated. Using the MIRA data, every spike-specific TCR was mapped to the spike region that the TCR reacted to and assigned to either a CD4 or a CD8 class. Log10-transformed breadth and depth values were compared by one-way ANOVA with Sidak's multiple comparisons tests. TCRdb retrieved this table from immuneACCESS and kept in-frame rearrangements only. Not all clones are present; in checked studies, unresolved V genes account for under half, and no reason is known for the remainder. V and J calls and clone size are as listed in that table; D and trimming were resolved from the DNA. This sample lists some 110,000 clones; 85% to 90% were detected once. The ten largest make up 5.1% of the sample.

Sample: peripheral blood, taken on day 0 of AZD1222 vaccination. This receptor was taken from an adult in good health.

The CDR3 corresponds to CASSYSVGTGTEQFF. The DNA is TGTGCCAGCAGTTACTCTGTCGGGACTGGCACTGAGCAGTTCTTC. The sequence links TRBV6-5 to TRBJ2-1, with a tentative D gene TRBD2 over 6 matching bases. From the cysteine through the phenylalanine, the CDR3 covers 15 amino acids. CDR3 DNA is the only sequence kept; it has 45 bases, read in frame from the first base. V is cut by 0 bases and J by 9 bases, and the space between the germline ends is 15 bases. The germline V gene supplies CDR1 MNHEY and CDR2 SVGAGI.